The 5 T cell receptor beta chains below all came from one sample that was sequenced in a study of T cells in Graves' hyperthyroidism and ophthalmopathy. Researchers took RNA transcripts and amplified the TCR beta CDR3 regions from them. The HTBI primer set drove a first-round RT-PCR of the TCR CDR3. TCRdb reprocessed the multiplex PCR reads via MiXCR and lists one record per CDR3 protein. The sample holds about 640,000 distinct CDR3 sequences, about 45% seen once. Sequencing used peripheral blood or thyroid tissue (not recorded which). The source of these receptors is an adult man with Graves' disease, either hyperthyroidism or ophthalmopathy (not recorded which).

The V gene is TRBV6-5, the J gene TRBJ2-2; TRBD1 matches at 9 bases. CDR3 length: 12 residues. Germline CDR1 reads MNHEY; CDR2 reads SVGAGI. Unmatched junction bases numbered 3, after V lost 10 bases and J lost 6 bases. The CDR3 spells CAMGQGAGELFF. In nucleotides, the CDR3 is TGTGCCATGGGACAGGGCGCCGGGGAGCTGTTTTTT.

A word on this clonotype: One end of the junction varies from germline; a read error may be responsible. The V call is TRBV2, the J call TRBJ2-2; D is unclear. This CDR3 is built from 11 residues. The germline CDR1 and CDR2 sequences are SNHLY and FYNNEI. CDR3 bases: TGTGCCAGCTTGAACGCCGGGGAGCTGTTTTTT. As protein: CASLNAGELFF.

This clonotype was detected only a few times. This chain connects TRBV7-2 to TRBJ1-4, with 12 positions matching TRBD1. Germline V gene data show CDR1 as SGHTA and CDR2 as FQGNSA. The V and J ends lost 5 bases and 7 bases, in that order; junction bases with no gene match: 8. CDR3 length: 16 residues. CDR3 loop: CASSLKGQGAGEKLFF. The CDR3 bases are TGTGCCAGCAGCCTCAAGGGACAGGGGGCAGGTGAAAAACTGTTTTTT.

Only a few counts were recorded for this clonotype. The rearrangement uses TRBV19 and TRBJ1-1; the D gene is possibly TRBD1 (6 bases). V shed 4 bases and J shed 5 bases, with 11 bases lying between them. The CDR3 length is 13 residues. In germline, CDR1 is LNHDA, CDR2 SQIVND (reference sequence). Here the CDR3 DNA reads TGTGCCAGTAGTAGGGACATTGGGACTGAAGCTTTCTTT. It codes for CASSRDIGTEAFF.

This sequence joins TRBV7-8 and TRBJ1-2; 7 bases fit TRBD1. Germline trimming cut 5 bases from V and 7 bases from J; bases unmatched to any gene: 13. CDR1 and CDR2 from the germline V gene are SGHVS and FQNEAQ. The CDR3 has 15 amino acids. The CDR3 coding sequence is TGTGCCAGCAGCGTACCGACAGGGAATTTGGGTGGCTACACCTTC. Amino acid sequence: CASSVPTGNLGGYTF.